This entry is about one T cell receptor beta chain. The sample originates from a study of blood T cells in healthy people across ages. PCR was performed a second time for about 6 to 11 cycles using a sample-barcoded 5' primer and a J-beta primer mix. The template-switch adaptor was a 5' adaptor with 12 random nucleotides. It tagged each cDNA molecule. Sequencing recovered at least 2.5 million CDR3-containing paired-end reads from each sample. Each CDR3 protein gets one entry after TCRdb re-called the 5' RACE reads with MiXCR. Of 1,500,000 or so distinct CDR3 sequences listed, 35% to 45% are singletons. The CDR3 is 15 amino acids. V was pared by 4 bases and J by 11 bases, with 23 bases between. CDR1 and CDR2 (germline): SGHTA, FQGNSA.

Source material: blood. This clonotype was obtained from a woman aged 18-29 years in good health. The chain uses TRBV7-2 and TRBJ2-5; no clear D gene. The CDR3 DNA is TGTGCCAGCAGCTCATATACGGGTATCTACAATGAGCAGTACTTC. Residues: CASSSYTGIYNEQYF.